This T cell receptor (beta chain) was sequenced in a study of cytomegalovirus exposure and HLA in healthy donors. The CDR3 is made up of 14 amino acids. After removal of 5 bases from V and 1 base from J, the junction contained 3 bases not matched to a gene. Germline V gene sequence: CDR1 MDHEN, CDR2 SYDVKM. PCR employed 60 Vbeta and 13 Jbeta primers. Assay: immunoSEQ multiplex PCR; the TCRdb copy retains only in-frame clones and omits some. Among some 120,000 clones, 74% were seen once, and the ten largest hold around 6.6%. The sample consisted of PBMCs. The origin of this receptor is a man aged 35 to 55 in good health and CMV-seropositive. The rearrangement links TRBV28 to TRBJ2-5; 8 nucleotides align to TRBD1. The CDR3 reads CASSLQGVQETQYF. The CDR3 nucleotides are TGTGCCAGCAGTCTACAGGGGGTCCAAGAGACCCAGTACTTC.